The clone carrying this TCR beta chain has ten or more counts. Its target is not known. MiXCR, run by TCRdb on the reads, gives a single entry per CDR3 protein. Of a few hundred thousand distinct CDR3 sequences in the sample, approximately 8.3% were seen once. The CDR3 consists of 13 residues. V lost 5 bases to trimming and J lost 6 bases; unmatched junction nucleotides: 5. Germline V lookup: CDR1 DFQATT, CDR2 SNEGSKA (reference sequence). The data are from a study of T cell repertoires in cytomegalovirus infection. Study information: TCR beta signatures that were public indicated CMV infection and matching HLA type. Study outcomes and limitations: Pooled public TCR beta family frequency picked out CMV carriers with the relevant HLA. HLA-C-restricted CMV-specific TCR beta clonotypes were dominant in the ex vivo response.

The rearrangement joins TRBV20-1 to TRBJ2-5; 11 nucleotides agree with TRBD2. This TCR came from a human donor in good health (CMV status not recorded). Some clones in this sample may be carry-over from other donors' samples. The sequenced sample was PBMCs. The DNA of the CDR3 is TGCAGTGCTGAGACTAGCGGGGTAAAGACCCAGTACTTC. Amino acids: CSAETSGVKTQYF.